This is a list of T cell receptor beta chains from one sample in a study of T cell responses to AZD1222 COVID-19 vaccine. Profiling relied on immunoSEQ multiplex PCR, and the TCRdb table lists in-frame clones only, not all of them. The sample comprises 200,000 or so clones, just over 85% of which are singletons, and 7.7% rests with the top ten. Sequences were derived from peripheral blood, sampled on day 0 of AZD1222 vaccination. The receptors were sampled from an adult in good health. Both conserved end residues are part of each CDR3. The D gene is left open where the match is weak. Rows may omit the clone size; those that give it use once, few, many or a size class.

v_gene	j_gene	d_gene	abundance	CDR3aa	CDR3nt
TRBV10-1	TRBJ2-7	-	-	CASSELYPGPHSNSYEQYF	TGCGCCAGCAGTGAGTTATATCCGGGACCGCACTCGAACTCCTACGAGCAGTACTTC
TRBV11-2	TRBJ2-3	-	once	CASAPNPLSGVTDTQYF	TGTGCCAGCGCCCCCAATCCACTTTCGGGAGTCACAGATACGCAGTATTTT
TRBV20-1	TRBJ2-3	TRBD2	-	CSASKRGVASTDTQYF	TGCAGTGCTAGTAAGCGGGGGGTCGCTAGCACAGATACGCAGTATTTT
TRBV11-2	TRBJ2-1	-	-	CASSLDLVVSYNEQFF	TGTGCCAGCAGCTTAGATCTCGTTGTTTCCTACAATGAGCAGTTCTTC
TRBV7-6	TRBJ2-1	-	-	CASSPPGLVNYNEQFF	TGTGCCAGCAGCCCACCGGGTCTAGTCAATTACAATGAGCAGTTCTTC
TRBV4-1	TRBJ2-3	-	-	CASSQSQVVDTQYF	TGCGCCAGCAGCCAGAGTCAGGTCGTAGATACGCAGTATTTT
TRBV20-1	TRBJ1-1	-	-	CSPRGGTEAFF	TGCAGTCCAAGGGGGGGGACTGAAGCTTTCTTT
TRBV9	TRBJ2-3	TRBD2	-	CASSVATSGLTDTQYF	TGTGCCAGCAGCGTAGCGACTAGCGGGCTCACAGATACGCAGTATTTT
TRBV7-9	TRBJ2-5	-	-	CASSLGAEGRKGTQYF	TGTGCCAGCAGCTTAGGGGCGGAGGGCCGCAAAGGAACCCAGTACTTC
TRBV11-2	TRBJ2-1	-	-	CASRSPGPRYNEQFF	TGTGCCAGCAGATCGCCGGGACCCCGCTACAATGAGCAGTTCTTC
TRBV3-1/TRBV3-2	TRBJ2-2	-	-	CASSPLGGATGELFF	TGTGCCAGCAGCCCTCTGGGGGGGGCCACCGGGGAGCTGTTTTTT
TRBV5-1	TRBJ1-2	-	-	CASSLDGNYGYTF	TGCGCCAGCAGCTTGGACGGTAACTATGGCTACACCTTC
TRBV9	TRBJ2-3	TRBD2	-	CASSVDLAGGLNTQYF	TGTGCCAGCAGCGTAGATCTAGCGGGGGGTTTAAATACGCAGTATTTT
TRBV28	TRBJ1-5	-	-	CASSSPYQPQHF	TGTGCCAGCAGTTCCCCTTATCAGCCCCAGCATTTT
TRBV18	TRBJ1-1	-	-	CASSPASSSGRAEAFF	TGTGCCAGCTCACCGGCATCCTCGTCTGGTCGAGCTGAAGCTTTCTTT
TRBV3-1/TRBV3-2	TRBJ1-3	TRBD1	-	CASSQGDSTIYF	TGTGCCAGCAGCCAAGGGGACAGCACCATATATTTT
TRBV7-3	TRBJ2-1	TRBD1	-	CASSSTGGSEQFF	TGTGCCAGCAGCAGCACAGGGGGCAGCGAGCAGTTCTTC
TRBV5-6	TRBJ2-6	TRBD2	-	CASSLAFGSGGSGANVLTF	TGTGCCAGCAGCTTGGCTTTTGGTAGCGGGGGTTCTGGGGCCAACGTCCTGACTTTC
TRBV2	TRBJ1-2	TRBD1	once	CASSPHAQGGYGYTF	TGTGCCAGCAGCCCGCACGCACAGGGGGGTTATGGCTACACCTTC
TRBV5-1	TRBJ1-2	-	-	CASSGVDRHGYTF	TGCGCCAGCAGCGGGGTAGACAGGCATGGCTACACCTTC
TRBV6-2/TRBV6-3	TRBJ1-1	-	-	CASSYSTSYTEAFF	TGTGCCAGCAGTTATTCGACATCTTACACTGAAGCTTTCTTT
TRBV20-1	TRBJ2-5	-	once	CSARHAETQYF	TGCAGTGCTAGACACGCGGAGACCCAGTACTTC
TRBV29-1	TRBJ1-1	-	-	CSVYEGITEAFF	TGCAGCGTTTACGAGGGAATCACTGAAGCTTTCTTT
TRBV5-4	TRBJ2-3	-	-	CASSVGQTSTDTQYF	TGTGCCAGCAGCGTCGGACAGACTAGCACAGATACGCAGTATTTT
TRBV29-1	TRBJ1-2	-	-	CSATGGSYGYTF	TGCAGCGCAACTGGGGGTTCCTATGGCTACACCTTC
TRBV4-2	TRBJ1-1	-	-	CASSQDDMNTEAFF	TGTGCCAGCAGCCAGGACGACATGAACACTGAAGCTTTCTTT